This entry lists 18 T cell receptor beta chains sequenced from one sample in a study of yellow fever vaccine responses in identical twins. TCRdb reprocessed the RT-PCR reads via MiXCR and lists one record per CDR3 protein. The sample carries 500 to 550 distinct CDR3 sequences, around 80% recorded once. The sequencing used T cells from blood (PBMCs), unsorted or a sorted subset (not recorded which), collected before or after yellow fever vaccination (not recorded which). These receptor sequences come from a female donor who received the yellow fever vaccine.

The chain combines TRBV6-2 or TRBV6-3 with TRBJ1-1, with TRBD1 matching over 7 bases. V trimming: 7 bases; J trimming: 6 bases; junction bases outside the gene matches: 11. There are 14 residues in the CDR3. The V gene's germline CDR1 is MNHEY and CDR2 SVGEGT. The CDR3 here is CASITWRGQSEAFF. DNA of the CDR3: TGTGCCAGCATCACATGGAGGGGGCAGTCTGAAGCTTTCTTT.

The chain has TRBV4-2 and TRBJ1-1; no reliable D call. The CDR3 spans 14 residues. In germline, CDR1 is LGHNA, CDR2 YNFKEQ. V was cut by 1 base and J by 11 bases, with 17 bases left in between. In DNA, the CDR3 is TGTGCCAGCAGCCAAGGGTTTGGAGTAGAAATGGCTTTCTTT. This gives the protein CASSQGFGVEMAFF.

This chain uses TRBV4-1 with TRBJ1-1; D gene ambiguous. The CDR3 covers 14 residues. Germline assignment: CDR1 MGHRA and CDR2 YSYEKL. V gave up 0 bases and J gave up 7 bases, with 12 bases separating them. CDR3 sequence reads: CASSQDPGPGEAFF. CDR3 sequence (DNA): TGCGCCAGCAGCCAAGACCCTGGACCGGGTGAAGCTTTCTTT.

The chain couples TRBV6-4 to TRBJ2-1; D is uncertain. The V gene's germline CDR1 is MRHNA and CDR2 SNTAGT. There are 14 residues in the CDR3. V was pared by 0 bases and J by 3 bases, with 6 bases between. The CDR3 region is CASSDSEGYNEQFF. The CDR3 coding sequence is TGTGCCAGCAGTGACTCGGAAGGCTACAATGAGCAGTTCTTC.

This chain joins TRBV2 and TRBJ2-3; perhaps TRBD2 as D (6 bases). CDR3 length equals 15 residues. CDR1 is SNHLY and CDR2 is FYNNEI in the germline V gene. V was cut by 1 base and J by 1 base, with 9 bases left in between. The CDR3 nucleotides are TGTGCCAGCAGTGAAGAGGCTAGCGGCACAGATACGCAGTATTTT. Amino acids: CASSEEASGTDTQYF.

This clonotype was detected once. This chain uses TRBV4-1 with TRBJ1-5; no firm D call. The V gene's germline CDR1 is MGHRA and CDR2 YSYEKL. V lost 3 bases and J 4 bases, leaving 7 bases between the germline ends. The CDR3 totals 13 residues. The CDR3 here is CASSQARNQPQHF. Here the CDR3 DNA reads TGCGCCAGCAGCCAGGCCAGAAATCAGCCCCAGCATTTT.

This chain links TRBV27 with TRBJ2-7; no reliable D call. V lost 1 base and J lost 3, with 13 bases in between. Germline V gene sequence: CDR1 MNHEY, CDR2 SMNVEV (reference sequence). The CDR3 consists of 15 residues. For the CDR3, the DNA is TGTGCCAGCAGTTTATTCCGAGTGGCAGTCTACGAGCAGTACTTC. It yields the protein CASSLFRVAVYEQYF.

The V and J genes are TRBV30 and TRBJ1-5; D not resolved. Per germline, CDR1 GTSNPN and CDR2 SVGIG (reference sequence). The CDR3 totals 13 residues. With 6 bases removed from V and 0 bases from J, the gap between germline ends came to 9 bases. In DNA, the CDR3 is TGTGCCTGTACCACACATAGCAATCAGCCCCAGCATTTT. Translation: CACTTHSNQPQHF.

The chain uses TRBV11-2 and TRBJ2-3, with 8 bases aligning to TRBD1. V was pared by 2 bases and J by 8 bases, with 0 bases of the junction left unmatched. Germline V gives CDR1 SGHAT, CDR2 FQNNGV. The CDR3 contains 12 residues. CDR3 amino acids: CASSLQGATQYF. CDR3 DNA: TGTGCCAGCAGCTTACAGGGGGCTACGCAGTATTTT.

The chain joins TRBV11-1 to TRBJ2-7; 8 nucleotides agree with TRBD2. In germline, CDR1 is SGHAT, CDR2 FQDESV (reference sequence). This CDR3 has 16 amino acids. The V and J ends lost 0 bases and 5 bases, in that order; junction bases with no gene match: 9. The CDR3 nucleotides read TGTGCCAGCAGCTTAGCTCGGGAGGGAGATATCGACGAGCAGTACTTC. As protein: CASSLAREGDIDEQYF. Full variable domain (rest looked up from reference TRBV11-1 and TRBJ2-7): EAEVAQSPRYKITEKSQAVAFWCDPISGHATLYWYRQILGQGPELLVQFQDESVVDDSQLPKDRFSAERLKGVDSTLKIQPAELGDSAMYLCASSLAREGDIDEQYFGPGTRLTVT.

The rearrangement uses TRBV30 and TRBJ1-2; weak D call: TRBD1 (6 bases). The CDR3 spans 15 residues. Per germline, CDR1 GTSNPN and CDR2 SVGIG (reference sequence). Deletions cut 6 bases from V and 8 bases from J, with 25 bases between. Here the CDR3 reads CACRTRGARSEGYTF. In nucleotides, the CDR3 is TGTGCCTGTAGGACCCGGGGGGCACGGAGTGAGGGCTACACCTTC.

The chain joins TRBV4-2 to TRBJ2-3; 9 bases fit TRBD2. The germline CDR1 and CDR2 sequences are LGHNA and YNFKEQ. V was pared by 0 bases and J by 2 bases, with 3 bases of the junction left unmatched. The CDR3 has 16 amino acids. The CDR3 loop is CASSQERGGATDTQYF. For the CDR3, the DNA is TGTGCCAGCAGCCAAGAGCGGGGGGGGGCCACAGATACGCAGTATTTT.

This clonotype is termed hyperexpanded. The V gene is TRBV4-3, the J gene TRBJ1-1; D remains unclear. The V gene lost 0 bases and the J gene lost 0 bases, with 2 bases spanning the gap. The germline CDR1 and CDR2 sequences are LGHNA and YSLEER. This CDR3 is built from 13 residues. In DNA form, the CDR3 reads TGCGCCAGCAGCCAAGAATTGAACACTGAAGCTTTCTTT. Translated: CASSQELNTEAFF.

V is TRBV4-3 and J is TRBJ2-2; the match to TRBD1 covers 8 bases. Germline lookup yields CDR1 LGHNA and CDR2 YSLEER. This CDR3 has 17 residues. V lost 7 bases, J lost 2 bases, and 12 bases stayed unmatched. CDR3 coding DNA: TGCGCCAGCACCTCGCCCCAGGGGGCGAAAAACACCGGGGAGCTGTTTTTT. Residues: CASTSPQGAKNTGELFF.

The genes are TRBV10-3 and TRBJ2-7; D might be TRBD1 (6 bases). V was clipped by 11 bases and J by 2 bases, with 16 bases between them. Germline V CDR1 and CDR2: ENHRY, SYGVKD. The CDR3 extends over 13 amino acids. The CDR3 is CASGDTTTYEQYV. CDR3 nucleotide sequence: TGTGCCTCCGGGGACACCACCACCTACGAGCAGTACGTC.

The chain carries TRBV20-1 and TRBJ2-7; 7 bases are shared with TRBD2. The CDR3 spans 14 residues. Germline CDR1 and CDR2: DFQATT and SNEGSKA (reference sequence). Losses at the gene ends were 0 bases for V and 1 base for J; bases not matched to a gene: 3. The CDR3 loop is CSARDAGVSYEQYF. The CDR3 coding sequence is TGCAGTGCTAGAGATGCGGGAGTGTCCTACGAGCAGTACTTC.

The chain uses TRBV4-1 and TRBJ1-1; D ambiguous. Germline V lookup: CDR1 MGHRA, CDR2 YSYEKL. This CDR3 spans 12 amino acids. Trimming removed 0 bases from V and 9 bases from J, with 8 bases in between. The CDR3 is CASSQEASKAFF. The CDR3 DNA reads TGCGCCAGCAGCCAAGAGGCGTCAAAAGCTTTCTTT.

The V and J genes are TRBV30 and TRBJ1-1, with D uncertain. The CDR3 has 13 amino acids. With 0 bases removed from V and 1 base from J, the gap between germline ends came to 6 bases. Per germline, CDR1 GTSNPN and CDR2 SVGIG (reference sequence). As DNA, the CDR3 is TGTGCCTGGAGTGTAAGTCCGAACACTGAAGCTTTCTTT. It is translated as CAWSVSPNTEAFF.